This paragraph reports one TCR beta chain. As yet, its antigen is unknown. V shed 6 bases and J shed 6 bases, with 18 bases lying between them. Germline CDR1 MNHEY, CDR2 SVGAGI. The CDR3 contains 14 residues. Single viable CD3+CD4+CD8-CD45RO+ cells were sorted as the memory CD4+ T cells. After thawing, CD4+ T cells were positively selected. The sample originates from a study of memory CD4+ T cells and cytomegalovirus serostatus. Study summary: This sample comes from healthy Belgian adults, 8 to 10 CMV seropositive, around 26 seronegative.

Profiled with immunoSEQ multiplex PCR; TCRdb holds only in-frame clones, not every one. Of tens of thousands of clones listed, about 80% are singletons. Regarding the study as a whole: Of around 160 reported CMV TCRbeta sequences, roughly 67 were found in memory CD4+ repertoires.

The chain uses TRBV6-5 and TRBJ2-7, with D possibly being TRBD1 or TRBD2 (5 bases each). Sequencing input: memory CD4+ T cells from blood. The source of this sequence is an adult in good health and CMV-seropositive. The CDR3 bases are TGTGCCAGCAGAGACGGGACCTCCTTTTCCGAGCAGTACTTC. It is translated as CASRDGTSFSEQYF.